This T cell receptor (beta chain) was profiled in a study of blood T cell repertoires in COVID-19. Germline lookup yields CDR1 MNHEY and CDR2 SVGEGT. The trim removed 3 bases at V and 9 bases at J, leaving 11 bases unmatched. The CDR3 runs 15 residues. Sequencing used immunoSEQ multiplex PCR; TCRdb keeps in-frame clones, though not all of them. The table has roughly 200,000 clones, 65% to 80% seen once. The chain joins TRBV6-2 or TRBV6-3 to TRBJ2-1; 7 nucleotides match TRBD2. This TCR was recovered from a man aged 50-59 years who had recovered from COVID-19. Material: peripheral blood. In nucleotides, the CDR3 is TGTGCCAGCAGTTATGGGACTACCGGGGGTGGTGAGCAGTTCTTC. Encoded protein: CASSYGTTGGGEQFF.